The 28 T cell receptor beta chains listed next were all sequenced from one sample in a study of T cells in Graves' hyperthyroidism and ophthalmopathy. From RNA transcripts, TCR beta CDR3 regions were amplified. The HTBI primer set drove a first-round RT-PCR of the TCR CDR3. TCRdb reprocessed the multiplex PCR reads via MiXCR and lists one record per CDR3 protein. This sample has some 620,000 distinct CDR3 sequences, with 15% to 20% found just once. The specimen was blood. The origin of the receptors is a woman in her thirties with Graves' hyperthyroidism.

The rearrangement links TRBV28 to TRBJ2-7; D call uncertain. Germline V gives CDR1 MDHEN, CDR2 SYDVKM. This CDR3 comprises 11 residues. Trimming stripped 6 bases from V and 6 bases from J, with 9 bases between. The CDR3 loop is CASRDFFEQYF. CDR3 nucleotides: TGTGCCAGCAGGGATTTCTTCGAGCAGTACTTC.

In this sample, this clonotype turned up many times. The CDR3 loop reads CASSWKRQGAFETQYF. Written as DNA, the CDR3 is TGTGCCAGCAGTTGGAAACGACAGGGGGCGTTTGAGACCCAGTACTTC. V gene TRBV28 combines with J gene TRBJ2-5, with 10 nucleotides matching TRBD1. Germline assignment: CDR1 MDHEN and CDR2 SYDVKM. J was trimmed by 5 bases and V by 4 bases; bases with no gene match: 10. The CDR3 loop spans 16 amino acids.

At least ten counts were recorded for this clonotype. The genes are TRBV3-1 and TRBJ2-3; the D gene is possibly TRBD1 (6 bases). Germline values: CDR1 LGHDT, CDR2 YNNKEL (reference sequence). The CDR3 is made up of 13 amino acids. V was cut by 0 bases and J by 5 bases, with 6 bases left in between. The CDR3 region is CASSQEGGDTQYF. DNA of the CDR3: TGTGCCAGCAGCCAAGAAGGGGGAGATACGCAGTATTTT.

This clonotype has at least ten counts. CDR3 DNA sequence: TGTGCCAGCGGTCGGACAGGGGAAGCTTTCTTT. This codes for CASGRTGEAFF. This chain uses TRBV6-1 with TRBJ1-1; 8 bases agree with TRBD1. Germline V gene lookup returns CDR1 MNHNS and CDR2 SASEGT. Trimming removed 8 bases from V and 8 bases from J; junction bases left unmatched: 4. The CDR3 totals 11 residues.

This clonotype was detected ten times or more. The CDR3 is CASSYSAGGPFYNEQFF. CDR3 bases: TGTGCCAGCAGTTACTCAGCGGGAGGGCCTTTCTACAATGAGCAGTTCTTC. The chain combines TRBV6-5 with TRBJ2-1, with 10 nucleotides matching TRBD2. Losses at the gene ends were 0 bases for V and 3 bases for J; bases not matched to a gene: 5. CDR3 length equals 17 residues. Germline V gene lookup returns CDR1 MNHEY and CDR2 SVGAGI.

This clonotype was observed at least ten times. The chain's CDR3 is CASSLPHSGGTNEQFF. CDR3 coding DNA: TGTGCCAGCAGCCTTCCCCATTCGGGGGGCACCAATGAGCAGTTCTTC. The chain couples TRBV7-8 to TRBJ2-1, with TRBD2 as a possible D gene (7 bases). Germline CDR1 SGHVS, CDR2 FQNEAQ. V lost 5 bases and J 6 bases, leaving 20 bases between the germline ends. The CDR3 extends over 16 amino acids.

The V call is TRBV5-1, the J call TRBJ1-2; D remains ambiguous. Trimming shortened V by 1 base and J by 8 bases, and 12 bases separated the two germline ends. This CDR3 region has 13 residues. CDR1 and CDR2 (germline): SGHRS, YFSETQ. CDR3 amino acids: CASSLHGIGGYTF. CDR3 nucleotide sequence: TGCGCCAGCAGCTTGCACGGTATAGGCGGCTACACCTTC.

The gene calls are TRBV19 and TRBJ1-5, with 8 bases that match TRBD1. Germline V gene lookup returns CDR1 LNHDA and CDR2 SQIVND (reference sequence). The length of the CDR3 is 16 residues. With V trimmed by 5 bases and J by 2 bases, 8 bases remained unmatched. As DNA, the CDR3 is TGTGCCAGTAGTTCAGGGGGCACCCTCGGCAATCAGCCCCAGCATTTT. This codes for CASSSGGTLGNQPQHF.

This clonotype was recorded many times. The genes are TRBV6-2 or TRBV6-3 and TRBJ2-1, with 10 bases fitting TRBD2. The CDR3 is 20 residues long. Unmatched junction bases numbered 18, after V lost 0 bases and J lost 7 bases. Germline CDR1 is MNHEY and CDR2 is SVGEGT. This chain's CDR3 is CASSYSDIGSGRDPENEQFF. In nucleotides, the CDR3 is TGTGCCAGCAGTTACTCGGATATTGGGAGCGGGAGGGATCCGGAGAATGAGCAGTTCTTC.

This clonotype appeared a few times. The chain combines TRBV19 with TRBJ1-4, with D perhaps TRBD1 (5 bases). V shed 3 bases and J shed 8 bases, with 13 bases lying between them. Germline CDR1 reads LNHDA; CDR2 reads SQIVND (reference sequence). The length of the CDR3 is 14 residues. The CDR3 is CASSIPGTAEKLFF. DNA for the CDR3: TGTGCCAGTAGTATCCCCGGGACGGCAGAAAAACTGTTTTTT.

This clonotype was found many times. The CDR3 DNA reads as TGTGCCTGGAACACCGGGTTCACCTACGAGCAGTACTTC. Translating gives CAWNTGFTYEQYF. This chain uses TRBV30 with TRBJ2-7; no definite D call. The germline gives CDR1 GTSNPN, CDR2 SVGIG (reference sequence). Trimming removed 4 bases at V and 2 bases at J, with 12 bases between. There are 13 residues in the CDR3.

The CDR3 loop is CASSMASRELYTQYF. In nucleotides, the CDR3 is TGTGCCAGTAGTATGGCGTCGCGGGAGTTGTATACGCAGTATTTT. This chain links TRBV19 with TRBJ2-3; TRBD2 aligns across 7 bases. The CDR3 loop spans 15 amino acids. The germline V gene encodes CDR1 LNHDA and CDR2 SQIVND (reference sequence). After removal of 3 bases from V and 7 bases from J, the junction contained 10 bases not matched to a gene.

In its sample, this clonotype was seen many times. Here the CDR3 DNA reads TGTGCCAGCAGCGTGACATCCTTCTCCTACGAGCAGTACTTC. Residues: CASSVTSFSYEQYF. This chain joins TRBV7-2 and TRBJ2-7, with unresolved D. Germline V lookup: CDR1 SGHTA, CDR2 FQGNSA. This CDR3 has 14 residues. V gave up 5 bases and J gave up 0 bases, with 11 bases separating them.

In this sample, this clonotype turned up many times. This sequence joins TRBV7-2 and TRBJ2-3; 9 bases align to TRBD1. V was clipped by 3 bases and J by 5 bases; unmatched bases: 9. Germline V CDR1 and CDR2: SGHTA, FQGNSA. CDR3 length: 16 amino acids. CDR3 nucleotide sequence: TGTGCCAGCAGCTTGTCGGCGGGACAGGGTATAGATACGCAGTATTTT. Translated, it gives CASSLSAGQGIDTQYF.

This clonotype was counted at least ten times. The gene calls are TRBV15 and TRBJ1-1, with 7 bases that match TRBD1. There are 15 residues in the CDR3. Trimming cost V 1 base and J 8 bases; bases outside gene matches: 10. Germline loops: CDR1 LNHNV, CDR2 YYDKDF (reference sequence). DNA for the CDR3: TGTGCCACCAGCAGAGTGAGTACGGACAGGCACGAAGCTTTCTTT. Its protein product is CATSRVSTDRHEAFF.

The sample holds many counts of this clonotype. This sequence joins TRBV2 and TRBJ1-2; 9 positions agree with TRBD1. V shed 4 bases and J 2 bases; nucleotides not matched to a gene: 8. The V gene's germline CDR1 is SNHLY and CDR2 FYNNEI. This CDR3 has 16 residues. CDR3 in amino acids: CASSATGDRVNYGYTF. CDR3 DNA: TGTGCCAGCAGTGCCACCGGGGACAGGGTAAACTATGGCTACACCTTC.

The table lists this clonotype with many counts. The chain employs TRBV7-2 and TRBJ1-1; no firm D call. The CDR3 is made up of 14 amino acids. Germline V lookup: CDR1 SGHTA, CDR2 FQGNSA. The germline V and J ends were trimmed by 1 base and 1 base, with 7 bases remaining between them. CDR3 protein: CASSLGMGNTEAFF. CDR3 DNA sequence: TGTGCCAGCAGCTTAGGTATGGGGAACACTGAAGCTTTCTTT.

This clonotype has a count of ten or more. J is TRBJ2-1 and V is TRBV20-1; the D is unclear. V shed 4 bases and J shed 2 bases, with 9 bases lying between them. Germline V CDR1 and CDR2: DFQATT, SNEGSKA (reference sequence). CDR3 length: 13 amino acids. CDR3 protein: CSAKDGTYNEQFF. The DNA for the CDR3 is TGCAGTGCTAAGGACGGTACCTACAATGAGCAGTTCTTC.

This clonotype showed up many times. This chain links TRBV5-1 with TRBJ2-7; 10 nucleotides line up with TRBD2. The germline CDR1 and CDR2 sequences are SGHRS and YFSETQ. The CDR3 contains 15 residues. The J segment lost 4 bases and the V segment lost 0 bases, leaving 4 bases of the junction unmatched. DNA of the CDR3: TGCGCCAGCAGCTTGGTGTCTAGCGGGAGTTACGAGCAGTACTTC. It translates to CASSLVSSGSYEQYF.

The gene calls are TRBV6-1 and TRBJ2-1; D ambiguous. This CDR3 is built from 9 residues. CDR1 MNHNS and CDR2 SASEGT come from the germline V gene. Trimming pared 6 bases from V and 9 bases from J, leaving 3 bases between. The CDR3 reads CASRGEQFF. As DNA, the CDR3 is TGTGCCAGCAGGGGTGAGCAGTTCTTC.

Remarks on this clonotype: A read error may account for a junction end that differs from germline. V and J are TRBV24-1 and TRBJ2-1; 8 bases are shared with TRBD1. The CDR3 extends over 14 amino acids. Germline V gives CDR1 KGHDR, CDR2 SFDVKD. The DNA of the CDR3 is TGTGCCACCAGTGAAGTTGGACAGGGTGGTGAGCAGTCCTTC. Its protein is CATSEVGQGGEQSF.

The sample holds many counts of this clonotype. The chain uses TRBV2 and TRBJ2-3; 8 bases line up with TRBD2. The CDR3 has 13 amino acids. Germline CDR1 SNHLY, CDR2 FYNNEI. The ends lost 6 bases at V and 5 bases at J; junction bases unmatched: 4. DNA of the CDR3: TGTGCCAGCAGAGGACTAGCCGGAGATACGCAGTATTTT. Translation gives CASRGLAGDTQYF.

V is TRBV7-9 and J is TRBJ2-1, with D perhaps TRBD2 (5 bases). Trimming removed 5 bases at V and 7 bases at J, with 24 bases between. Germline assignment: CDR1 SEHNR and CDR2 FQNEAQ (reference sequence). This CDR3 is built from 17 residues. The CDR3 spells CASSLTPTRAGVNEQFF. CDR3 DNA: TGTGCCAGCAGCCTAACCCCTACGAGGGCTGGGGTAAATGAGCAGTTCTTC.

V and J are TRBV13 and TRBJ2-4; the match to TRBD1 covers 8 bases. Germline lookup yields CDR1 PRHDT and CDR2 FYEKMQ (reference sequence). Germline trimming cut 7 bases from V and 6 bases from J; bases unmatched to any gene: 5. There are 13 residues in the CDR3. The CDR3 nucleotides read TGTGCCAGCATGCGACAGGGGCGAAACATTCAGTACTTC. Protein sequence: CASMRQGRNIQYF.

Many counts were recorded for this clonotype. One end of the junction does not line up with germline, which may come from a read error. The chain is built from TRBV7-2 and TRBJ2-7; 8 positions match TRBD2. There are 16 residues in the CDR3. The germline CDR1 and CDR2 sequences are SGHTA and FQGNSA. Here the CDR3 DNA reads TGTGCCAGCAGTTTAGACGAAGCGGGAGCCCGTGGGGAGCAGTACTTC. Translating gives CASSLDEAGARGEQYF.

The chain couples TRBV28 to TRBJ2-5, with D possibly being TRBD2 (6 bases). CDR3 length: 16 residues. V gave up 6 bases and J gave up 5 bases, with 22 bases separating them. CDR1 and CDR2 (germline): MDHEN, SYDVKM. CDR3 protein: CASSLALSGVFETQYF. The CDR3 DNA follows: TGTGCCAGCAGCTTAGCGTTGTCGGGAGTTTTTGAGACCCAGTACTTC.

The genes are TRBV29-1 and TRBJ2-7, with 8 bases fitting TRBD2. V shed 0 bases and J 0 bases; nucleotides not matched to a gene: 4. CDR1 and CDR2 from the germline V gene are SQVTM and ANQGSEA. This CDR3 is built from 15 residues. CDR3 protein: CSVEDSAGGSYEQYF. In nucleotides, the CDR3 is TGCAGCGTTGAAGATTCGGCGGGAGGCTCCTACGAGCAGTACTTC.

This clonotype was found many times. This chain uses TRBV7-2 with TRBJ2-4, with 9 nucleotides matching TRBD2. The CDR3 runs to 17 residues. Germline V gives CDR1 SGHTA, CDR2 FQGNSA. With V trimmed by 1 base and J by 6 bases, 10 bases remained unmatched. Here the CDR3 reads CASSLGVSGSYGNIQYF. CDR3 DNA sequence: TGTGCCAGCAGCTTAGGTGTTAGCGGGAGTTATGGAAACATTCAGTACTTC.